Listed below are T cell receptor beta chains from one sample, sequenced in a study of CD8+CD57+ T cells in acquired aplastic anemia. TCRdb used MiXCR to reprocess the reads, holding one entry per CDR3 protein. The sample has some 200,000 distinct CDR3 sequences; around half are singletons. The material sequenced was sorted CD4+, CD8+, or CD8+CD57+ T cells (not recorded which) from PBMCs. The receptors come from a human donor with aplastic anemia. Both conserved end residues are trimmed from each CDR3.

v_gene | CDR3aa
TRBV5-1 | ASSPGGLYEQY
TRBV4-1 | ASGQELAGGTDTQY
TRBV25-1 | ASSASGTGSVGDQPQH
TRBV2 | ASRTGVTDTQY
TRBV24-1 | ATRGTANTGELF
TRBV10-3 | AIRGIQNTGELF
TRBV7-3 | ASSSFPGELF
TRBV2 | ASSVRNQPQH
TRBV30 | AWSGLAGGLNEQF
TRBV19 | ASRLTSSGTYEQY